This T cell receptor beta chain was sequenced during a study of T cell responses to AZD1222 COVID-19 vaccine. Study results and caveats: Sampling captured repertoires only after the peak T cell response. Baseline serology detected seropositivity in only a handful of AZD1222 recipients. Spike regions recognized by vaccine-associated CD4 TCRs spanned the protein, led by 160-218 and 743-854.

Concerning this clone itself: Its antigen is undetermined.

The CDR3 is made up of 16 amino acids. Per germline, CDR1 MDHEN and CDR2 SYDVKM. J was trimmed by 7 bases and V by 7 bases; bases with no gene match: 15. Only in-frame clones appear in the TCRdb table, and some are missing; sequencing was by immunoSEQ multiplex PCR. Among nearly 80,000 clones, 80% were seen once, and the ten largest hold about 20%. The sequencing here drew on peripheral blood, taken on day 0 of AZD1222 vaccination. V is TRBV28 and J is TRBJ1-2, with 10 bases aligning to TRBD1. The origin of this receptor is an adult in good health. This chain's CDR3 is CASIRQGALKHPGYTF. The DNA for the CDR3 is TGTGCCAGCATCCGACAGGGGGCCTTAAAGCATCCTGGCTACACCTTC.